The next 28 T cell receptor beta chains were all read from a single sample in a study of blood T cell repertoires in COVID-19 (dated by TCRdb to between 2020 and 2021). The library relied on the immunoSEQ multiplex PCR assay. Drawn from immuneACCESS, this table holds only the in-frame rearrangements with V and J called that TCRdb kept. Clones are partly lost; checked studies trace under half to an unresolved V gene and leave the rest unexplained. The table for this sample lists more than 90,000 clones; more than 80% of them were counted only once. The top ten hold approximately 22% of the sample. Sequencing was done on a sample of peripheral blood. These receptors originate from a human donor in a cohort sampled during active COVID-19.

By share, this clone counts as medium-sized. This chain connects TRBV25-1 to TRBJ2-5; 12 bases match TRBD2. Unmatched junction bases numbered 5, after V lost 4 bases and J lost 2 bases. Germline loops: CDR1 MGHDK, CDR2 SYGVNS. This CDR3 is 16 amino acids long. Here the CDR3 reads CASSVLAGGQQETQYF. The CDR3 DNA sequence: TGTGCCAGCAGTGTACTAGCGGGAGGCCAACAAGAGACCCAGTACTTC.

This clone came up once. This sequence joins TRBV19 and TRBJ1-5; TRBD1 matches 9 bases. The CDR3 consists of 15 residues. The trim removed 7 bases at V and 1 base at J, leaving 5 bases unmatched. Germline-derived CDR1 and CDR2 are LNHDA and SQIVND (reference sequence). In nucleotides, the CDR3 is TGTGCCAGTAACCTCGGGACAGGGAGCAATCAGCCCCAGCATTTT. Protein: CASNLGTGSNQPQHF.

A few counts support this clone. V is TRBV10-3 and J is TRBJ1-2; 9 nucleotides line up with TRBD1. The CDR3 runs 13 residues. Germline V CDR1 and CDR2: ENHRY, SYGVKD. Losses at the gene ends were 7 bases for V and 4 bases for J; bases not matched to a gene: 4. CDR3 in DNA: TGTGCCATCAACCCGACAGGGGGCTATGGCTACACCTTC. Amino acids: CAINPTGGYGYTF.

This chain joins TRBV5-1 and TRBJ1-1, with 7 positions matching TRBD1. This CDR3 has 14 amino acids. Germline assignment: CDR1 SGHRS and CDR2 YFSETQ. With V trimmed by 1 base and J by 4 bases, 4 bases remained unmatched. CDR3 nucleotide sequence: TGCGCCAGCAGCTTGTCAGGGGGGATCACTGAAGCTTTCTTT. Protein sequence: CASSLSGGITEAFF.

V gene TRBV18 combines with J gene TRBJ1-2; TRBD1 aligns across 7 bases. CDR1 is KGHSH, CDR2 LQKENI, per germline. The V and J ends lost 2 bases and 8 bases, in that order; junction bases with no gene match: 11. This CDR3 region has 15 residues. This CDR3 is CASSPLGQGDVGYTF. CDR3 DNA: TGTGCCAGCTCACCATTGGGCCAGGGGGACGTCGGCTACACCTTC.

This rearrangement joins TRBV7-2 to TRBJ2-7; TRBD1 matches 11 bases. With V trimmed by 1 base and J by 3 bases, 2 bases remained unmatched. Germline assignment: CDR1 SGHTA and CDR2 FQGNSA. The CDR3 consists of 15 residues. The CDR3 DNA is TGTGCCAGCAGCTTAGGGACAGGGGGCTACTACGAGCAGTACTTC. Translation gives CASSLGTGGYYEQYF. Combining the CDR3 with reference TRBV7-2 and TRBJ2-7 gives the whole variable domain GAGVSQSPSNKVTEKGKDVELRCDPISGHTALYWYRQSLGQGLEFLIYFQGNSAPDKSGLPSDRFSAERTGGSVSTLTIQRTQQEDSAVYLCASSLGTGGYYEQYFGPGTRLTVT.

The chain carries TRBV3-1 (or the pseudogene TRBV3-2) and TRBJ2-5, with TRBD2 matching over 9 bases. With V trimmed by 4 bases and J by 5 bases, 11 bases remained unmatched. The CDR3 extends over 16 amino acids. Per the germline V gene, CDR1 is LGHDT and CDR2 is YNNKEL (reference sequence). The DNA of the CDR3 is TGTGCCAGCAGCCTCGGAAGCGGGGGGATGTGGGAGACCCAGTACTTC. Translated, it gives CASSLGSGGMWETQYF.

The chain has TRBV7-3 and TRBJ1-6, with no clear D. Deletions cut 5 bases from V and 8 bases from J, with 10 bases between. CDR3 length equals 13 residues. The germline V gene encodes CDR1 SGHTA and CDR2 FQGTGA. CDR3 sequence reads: CASSKRRDSPLHF. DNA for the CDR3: TGTGCCAGCAGCAAAAGGCGGGATTCACCCCTCCACTTT.

CDR3 protein: CATSREVQLYGYTF. CDR3 bases: TGTGCCACCAGCAGAGAGGTCCAACTCTATGGCTACACCTTC. The chain joins TRBV15 to TRBJ1-2; D unresolved. Germline CDR1 reads LNHNV; CDR2 reads YYDKDF (reference sequence). V was shortened by 0 bases and J by 4 bases, with 9 bases between the two germline ends. This CDR3 comprises 14 residues.

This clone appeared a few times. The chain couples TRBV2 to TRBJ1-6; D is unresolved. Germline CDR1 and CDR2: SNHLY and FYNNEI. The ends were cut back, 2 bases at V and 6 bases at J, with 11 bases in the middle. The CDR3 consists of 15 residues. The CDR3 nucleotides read TGTGCCAGCAGTGAACGCGGGCCCCTTAATTCACCCCTCCACTTT. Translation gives CASSERGPLNSPLHF.

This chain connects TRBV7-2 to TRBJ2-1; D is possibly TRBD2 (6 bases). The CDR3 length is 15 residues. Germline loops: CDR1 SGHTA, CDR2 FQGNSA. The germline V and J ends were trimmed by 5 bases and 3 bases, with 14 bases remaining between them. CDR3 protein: CASSPPGGRYNEQFF. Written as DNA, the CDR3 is TGTGCCAGCAGCCCTCCCGGGGGTCGCTACAATGAGCAGTTCTTC.

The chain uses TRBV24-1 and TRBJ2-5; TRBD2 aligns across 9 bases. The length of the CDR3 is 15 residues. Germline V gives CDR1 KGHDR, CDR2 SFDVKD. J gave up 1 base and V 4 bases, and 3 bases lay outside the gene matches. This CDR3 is CATSELAGTQETQYF. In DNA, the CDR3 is TGTGCCACCAGTGAGCTAGCGGGAACCCAAGAGACCCAGTACTTC.

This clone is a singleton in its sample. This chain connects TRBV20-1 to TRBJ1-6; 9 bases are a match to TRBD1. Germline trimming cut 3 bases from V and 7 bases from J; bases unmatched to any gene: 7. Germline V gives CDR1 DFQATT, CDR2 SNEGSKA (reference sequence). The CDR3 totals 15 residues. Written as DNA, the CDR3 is TGCAGTGCTAGTAGTGGGACAGGGTACAATTCACCCCTCCACTTT. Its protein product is CSASSGTGYNSPLHF.

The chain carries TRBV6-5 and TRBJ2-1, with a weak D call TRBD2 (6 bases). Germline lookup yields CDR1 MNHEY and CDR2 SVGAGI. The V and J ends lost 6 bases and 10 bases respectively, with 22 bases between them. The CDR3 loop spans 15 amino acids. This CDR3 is CASSYTGTSSKEQFF. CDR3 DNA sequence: TGTGCCAGCAGCTACACCGGGACTTCTTCTAAGGAGCAGTTCTTC.

The CDR3 reads CASSQDGHGGRSTDTQYF. CDR3 DNA sequence: TGTGCCAGCAGCCAAGATGGGCATGGCGGGAGGAGCACAGATACGCAGTATTTT. V and J are TRBV3-1 (or the pseudogene TRBV3-2) and TRBJ2-3; TRBD2 matches at 8 bases. Germline V gene data show CDR1 as LGHDT and CDR2 as YNNKEL (reference sequence). V shed 0 bases and J 0 bases; nucleotides not matched to a gene: 8. The CDR3 length is 18 residues.

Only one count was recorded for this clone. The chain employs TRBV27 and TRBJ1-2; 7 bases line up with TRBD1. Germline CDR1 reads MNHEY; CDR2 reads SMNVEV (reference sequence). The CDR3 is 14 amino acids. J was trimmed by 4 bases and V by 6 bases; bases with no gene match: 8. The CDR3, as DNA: TGTGCCAGCAGACGGACAGGTGGTGCCTATGGCTACACCTTC. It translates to CASRRTGGAYGYTF.

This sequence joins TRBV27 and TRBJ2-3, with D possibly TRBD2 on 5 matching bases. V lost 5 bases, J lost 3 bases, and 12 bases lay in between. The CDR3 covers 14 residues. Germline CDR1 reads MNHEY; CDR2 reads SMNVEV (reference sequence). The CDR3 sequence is CASSPKLGTDTQYF. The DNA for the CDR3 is TGTGCCAGCAGTCCAAAACTAGGTACAGATACGCAGTATTTT.

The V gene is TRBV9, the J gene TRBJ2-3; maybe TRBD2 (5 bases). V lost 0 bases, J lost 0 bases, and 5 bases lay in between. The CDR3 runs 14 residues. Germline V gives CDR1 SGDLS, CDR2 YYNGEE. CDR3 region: CASSVAGSTDTQYF. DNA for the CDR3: TGTGCCAGCAGCGTAGCGGGGAGCACAGATACGCAGTATTTT.

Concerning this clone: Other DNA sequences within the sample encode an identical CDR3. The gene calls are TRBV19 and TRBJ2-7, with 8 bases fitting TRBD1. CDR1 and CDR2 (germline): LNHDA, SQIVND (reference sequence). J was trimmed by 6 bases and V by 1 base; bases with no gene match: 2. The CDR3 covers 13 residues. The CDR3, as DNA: TGTGCCAGTAGTATAGGTACAGGGGGCGAGCAGTACTTC. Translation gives CASSIGTGGEQYF.

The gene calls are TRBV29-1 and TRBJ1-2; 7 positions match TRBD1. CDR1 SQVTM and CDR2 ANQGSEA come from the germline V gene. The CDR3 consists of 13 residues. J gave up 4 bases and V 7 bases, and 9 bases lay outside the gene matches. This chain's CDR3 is CSALTGAGYGYTF. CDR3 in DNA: TGCAGCGCTCTAACAGGGGCTGGCTATGGCTACACCTTC.

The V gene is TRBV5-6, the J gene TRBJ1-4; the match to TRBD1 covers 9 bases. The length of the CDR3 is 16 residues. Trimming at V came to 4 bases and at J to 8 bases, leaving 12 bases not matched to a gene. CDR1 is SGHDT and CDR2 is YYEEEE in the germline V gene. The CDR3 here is CASSPRGTGYWEKLFF. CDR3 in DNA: TGTGCCAGCAGCCCGAGAGGGACAGGGTATTGGGAAAAACTGTTTTTT.

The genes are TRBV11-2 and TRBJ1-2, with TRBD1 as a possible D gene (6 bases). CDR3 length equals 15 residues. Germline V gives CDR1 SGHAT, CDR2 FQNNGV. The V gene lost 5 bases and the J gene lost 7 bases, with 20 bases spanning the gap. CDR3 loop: CASSGNTGSIGGYTF. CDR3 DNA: TGTGCCAGCAGCGGGAACACAGGGTCAATTGGTGGCTACACCTTC.

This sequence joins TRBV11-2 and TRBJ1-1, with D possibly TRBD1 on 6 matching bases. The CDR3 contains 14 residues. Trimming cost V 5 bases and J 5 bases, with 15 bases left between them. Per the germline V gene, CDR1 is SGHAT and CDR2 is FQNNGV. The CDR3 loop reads CASSPQQGSTEAFF. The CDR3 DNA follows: TGTGCCAGCAGCCCCCAACAGGGTTCAACTGAAGCTTTCTTT.

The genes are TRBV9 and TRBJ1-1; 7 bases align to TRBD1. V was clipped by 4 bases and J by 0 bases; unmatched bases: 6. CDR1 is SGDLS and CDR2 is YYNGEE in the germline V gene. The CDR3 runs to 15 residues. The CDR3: CASSFTGTVNTEAFF. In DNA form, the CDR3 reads TGTGCCAGCAGCTTCACCGGGACAGTGAACACTGAAGCTTTCTTT.

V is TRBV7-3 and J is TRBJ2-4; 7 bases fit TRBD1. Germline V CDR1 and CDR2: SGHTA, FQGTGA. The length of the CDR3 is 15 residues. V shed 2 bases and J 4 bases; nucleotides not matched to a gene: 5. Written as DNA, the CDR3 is TGTGCCAGCAGCTTACTCGGGACAGTGAAAAACATTCAGTACTTC. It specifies CASSLLGTVKNIQYF.

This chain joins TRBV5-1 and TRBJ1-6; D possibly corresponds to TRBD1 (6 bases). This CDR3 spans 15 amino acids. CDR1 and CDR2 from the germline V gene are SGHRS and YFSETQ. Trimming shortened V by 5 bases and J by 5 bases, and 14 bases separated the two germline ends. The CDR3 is CASRSDRINNSPLHF. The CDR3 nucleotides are TGCGCCAGCAGATCCGACAGGATCAATAATTCACCCCTCCACTTT.

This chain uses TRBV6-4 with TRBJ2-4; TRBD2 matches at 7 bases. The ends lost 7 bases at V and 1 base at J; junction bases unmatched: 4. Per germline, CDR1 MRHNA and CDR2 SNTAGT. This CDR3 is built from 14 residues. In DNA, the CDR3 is TGTGCCAGCACAAAGCGGGGTGCCAAAAACATTCAGTACTTC. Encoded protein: CASTKRGAKNIQYF.

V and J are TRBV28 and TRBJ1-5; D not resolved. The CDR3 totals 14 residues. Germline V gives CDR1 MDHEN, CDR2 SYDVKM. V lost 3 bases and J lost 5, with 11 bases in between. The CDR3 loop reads CASSFPQRYQPQHF. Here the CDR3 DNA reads TGTGCCAGCAGTTTCCCCCAGAGGTATCAGCCCCAGCATTTT.